These 27 T cell receptor beta chains share one sample of origin, sequenced in a study of blood T cell repertoires in COVID-19. The repertoire was sequenced with immunoSEQ multiplex PCR; TCRdb's copy has only in-frame clones and lacks some. The sample consists of about 180,000 clones, about four fifths of them appearing once. Sequencing was done on a sample of peripheral blood. The receptors here all came from a woman aged 55-75 years with COVID-19, enrolled during active disease.

V usage is TRBV11-2 and J usage is TRBJ2-7, with D perhaps matching TRBD2 (5 bases). Looked up from germline, CDR1 is SGHAT and CDR2 is FQNNGV. V was pared by 5 bases and J by 2 bases, with 10 bases between. This CDR3 comprises 13 residues. CDR3 sequence reads: CASSRGETYEQYF. The CDR3 region has the DNA TGTGCCAGCAGCCGGGGAGAGACCTACGAGCAGTACTTC.

The V gene is TRBV28, the J gene TRBJ1-1; weak D call: TRBD1 (5 bases). This CDR3 is 15 amino acids long. V lost 2 bases to trimming and J lost 4 bases, with 14 bases between them. Germline loops: CDR1 MDHEN, CDR2 SYDVKM. The CDR3 region is CASSLSTGGPTEAFF. The DNA for the CDR3 is TGTGCCAGCAGTTTAAGTACCGGGGGACCCACTGAAGCTTTCTTT.

V usage is TRBV6-5 and J usage is TRBJ1-6; maybe TRBD1 (6 bases). V dropped 6 bases and J dropped 8 bases, with 17 bases sitting between them. Germline V gives CDR1 MNHEY, CDR2 SVGAGI. The CDR3 extends over 15 amino acids. CDR3 in amino acids: CASSTQGVSYSPLHF. The CDR3 bases are TGTGCCAGCAGCACACAGGGAGTTTCCTATTCACCCCTCCACTTT.

The J gene is TRBJ2-3, the V gene TRBV5-1; maybe TRBD2 (5 bases). The CDR3 runs 14 residues. Germline V CDR1 and CDR2: SGHRS, YFSETQ. Trimming cost V 4 bases and J 2 bases, with 11 bases left between them. CDR3 protein: CASSGSGYTDTQYF. The CDR3 DNA is TGCGCCAGCAGCGGAAGCGGCTACACAGATACGCAGTATTTT.

This clone was found once. V and J are TRBV5-4 and TRBJ1-2; TRBD1 is a possible D gene (5 bases). The CDR3 consists of 14 residues. CDR1 is SGHNT and CDR2 is YYREEE in the germline V gene (reference sequence). V was pared by 0 bases and J by 6 bases, with 12 bases between. This CDR3 is CASSLAGRVDGYTF. In DNA form, the CDR3 reads TGTGCCAGCAGCTTGGCCGGCAGGGTGGATGGCTACACCTTC.

As DNA, the CDR3 is TGCGCCAGCAGCGCTGAGCCGGCAGGGGCGCGGTATGGCTACACCTTC. Translating it yields CASSAEPAGARYGYTF. V usage is TRBV5-1 and J usage is TRBJ1-2; tentatively, D is TRBD1 (6 bases). This CDR3 spans 16 amino acids. V dropped 4 bases and J dropped 5 bases, with 21 bases sitting between them. Germline CDR1 is SGHRS and CDR2 is YFSETQ.

The chain joins TRBV2 to TRBJ2-1, with 10 bases identical to TRBD2. This CDR3 has 20 residues. J was trimmed by 6 bases and V by 11 bases; bases with no gene match: 28. The germline V gene encodes CDR1 SNHLY and CDR2 FYNNEI. The CDR3 nucleotides are TGTGCCGCCCTAATTAGGGGGTCAGCGGGAGGGCCGGGACGCTTCAATGAGCAGTTCTTC. Amino acid sequence: CAALIRGSAGGPGRFNEQFF. Supplemented by reference TRBV2 and TRBJ2-1, the full variable domain reads EPEVTQTPSHQVTQMGQEVILRCVPISNHLYFYWYRQILGQKVEFLVSFYNNEISEKSEIFDDQFSVERPDGSNFTLKIRSTKLEDSAMYFCAALIRGSAGGPGRFNEQFFGPGTRLTVL.

The chain uses TRBV28 and TRBJ2-5; 12 bases are shared with TRBD2. CDR1 is MDHEN, CDR2 SYDVKM, per germline. This CDR3 region has 17 residues. V lost 6 bases, J lost 5 bases, and 13 bases stayed unmatched. The CDR3 nucleotides are TGTGCCAGCAGCCACCGCCGACTAGCGGGAGTGGGGGAGACCCAGTACTTC. Encoded protein: CASSHRRLAGVGETQYF.

The J gene is TRBJ2-3, the V gene TRBV11-2, with 10 bases lining up with TRBD1. The CDR3 totals 16 residues. The germline V gene encodes CDR1 SGHAT and CDR2 FQNNGV. V lost 6 bases and J lost 2; bases outside the gene matches: 8. The CDR3 here is CASRLRGTGATDTQYF. DNA of the CDR3: TGTGCCAGCAGACTCCGGGGGACAGGGGCCACAGATACGCAGTATTTT.

This chain joins TRBV18 and TRBJ2-7; 11 nucleotides match TRBD2. V shed 3 bases, J shed 0 bases, and the junction held 4 bases outside the gene matches. Germline V gene lookup returns CDR1 KGHSH and CDR2 LQKENI. CDR3 length equals 16 residues. The CDR3 reads CASSPQTSGTSYEQYF. CDR3 in DNA: TGTGCCAGCTCACCCCAGACTAGCGGGACCTCCTACGAGCAGTACTTC.

The chain is built from TRBV27 and TRBJ1-4; no definite D call. The CDR3 totals 14 residues. Per germline, CDR1 MNHEY and CDR2 SMNVEV (reference sequence). Trimming cost V 5 bases and J 0 bases, with 7 bases left between them. The CDR3 DNA reads as TGTGCCAGCAGTCCCATTGCAACTAATGAAAAACTGTTTTTT. The encoded protein is CASSPIATNEKLFF.

The genes are TRBV7-3 and TRBJ1-3; D perhaps matches TRBD1 (5 bases). The CDR3 runs to 18 residues. Germline values: CDR1 SGHTA, CDR2 FQGTGA. V lost 0 bases, J lost 2 bases, and 17 bases lay in between. CDR3 sequence reads: CASSLTGAGGVAGNTIYF. The CDR3 nucleotides are TGTGCCAGCAGCTTAACAGGAGCAGGAGGGGTTGCTGGAAACACCATATATTTT.

The gene calls are TRBV6-5 and TRBJ1-1, with D perhaps matching TRBD1 (5 bases). Trimming took off 4 bases at V and 1 base at J, with 10 bases between the two ends. This CDR3 has 14 amino acids. Germline CDR1 reads MNHEY; CDR2 reads SVGAGI. CDR3 amino acids: CASSFRQQNTEAFF. The CDR3 region has the DNA TGTGCCAGCAGTTTCCGACAGCAGAACACTGAAGCTTTCTTT.

The J gene is TRBJ2-1, the V gene TRBV7-3; D is possibly TRBD2 (6 bases). V dropped 1 base and J dropped 0 bases, with 10 bases sitting between them. The CDR3 totals 16 residues. In germline, CDR1 is SGHTA, CDR2 FQGTGA. CDR3 amino acids: CASSLKGLSSYNEQFF. The CDR3 DNA sequence: TGTGCCAGCAGCTTAAAGGGACTTAGCTCCTACAATGAGCAGTTCTTC.

The chain combines TRBV20-1 with TRBJ2-1, with 7 bases aligning to TRBD2. Germline CDR1 DFQATT, CDR2 SNEGSKA (reference sequence). Trimming took 3 bases from V and 4 from J; bases not matched to a gene: 6. This CDR3 region has 14 residues. The CDR3 is CSASGGRGYNEQFF. The CDR3 region has the DNA TGCAGTGCTAGTGGCGGGAGAGGTTACAATGAGCAGTTCTTC.

The chain uses TRBV4-2 and TRBJ1-1; TRBD1 is a possible D gene (6 bases). Trimming left V 2 bases short and J 3 bases short, with 19 bases between. The V gene's germline CDR1 is LGHNA and CDR2 YNFKEQ. CDR3 length: 17 amino acids. The CDR3 sequence is CASSQSGGGLGDTEAFF. CDR3 nucleotide sequence: TGTGCCAGCAGCCAATCTGGCGGGGGGCTGGGAGACACTGAAGCTTTCTTT.

The chain couples TRBV10-3 to TRBJ2-5, with D tentatively TRBD2 (6 bases). The CDR3 runs to 14 residues. Germline V gene lookup returns CDR1 ENHRY and CDR2 SYGVKD. The V end lost 6 bases, the J end lost 4 bases, and 15 bases lay between the germline ends. The CDR3 coding sequence is TGTGCCATCAGGGGACCCGAGGAGGGAGAGACCCAGTACTTC. Translation gives CAIRGPEEGETQYF.

This clone was detected only once. The chain joins TRBV10-3 to TRBJ2-1, with 7 bases identical to TRBD2. V gave up 0 bases and J gave up 1 base; unmatched junction bases: 3. The germline V gene has CDR1 ENHRY and CDR2 SYGVKD. This CDR3 spans 16 amino acids. For the CDR3, the DNA is TGTGCCATCAGTGAGTCAGCGGGAAGGTCCTACAATGAGCAGTTCTTC. Translating it yields CAISESAGRSYNEQFF.

The V call is TRBV27, the J call TRBJ2-3; unclear D gene. The CDR3 is 15 residues long. The germline V gene encodes CDR1 MNHEY and CDR2 SMNVEV (reference sequence). The V gene lost 8 bases and the J gene lost 5 bases, with 20 bases spanning the gap. For the CDR3, the DNA is TGTGCCAGCCTCCCCAGGCACGTCGGTGGAGATACGCAGTATTTT. Its translation: CASLPRHVGGDTQYF.

This clone was seen more than once but under ten times. The chain uses TRBV7-6 and TRBJ1-1; D gene unclear. The germline CDR1 and CDR2 sequences are SGHVS and FNYEAQ. The germline V and J ends were trimmed by 4 bases and 4 bases, with 10 bases remaining between them. The CDR3 runs 13 residues. CDR3 protein: CASSYREGTEAFF. Here the CDR3 DNA reads TGTGCCAGCAGCTACCGGGAGGGCACTGAAGCTTTCTTT.

The chain links TRBV4-1 to TRBJ2-5; 8 bases fit TRBD2. The germline CDR1 and CDR2 sequences are MGHRA and YSYEKL. Trimming took 0 bases from V and 5 from J; bases not matched to a gene: 5. The CDR3 is 15 amino acids. CDR3 coding DNA: TGCGCCAGCAGCCAAGATAGGACTAGCTACGAGACCCAGTACTTC. Translation: CASSQDRTSYETQYF.

V gene TRBV19 combines with J gene TRBJ1-4; D is ambiguous. V was cut by 3 bases and J by 5 bases, with 13 bases left in between. This CDR3 has 15 residues. Germline CDR1 LNHDA, CDR2 SQIVND (reference sequence). CDR3 sequence: CASSMFGSANEKLFF. CDR3 nucleotide sequence: TGTGCCAGTAGTATGTTCGGCTCAGCGAATGAAAAACTGTTTTTT.

Notes on this clone: The junction shows a germline mismatch at one end, possibly a read error. CDR3 loop: CASTLTGQGGSPLHF. For the CDR3, the DNA is TGTGCCAGCACCTTAACGGGACAGGGCGGTTCACCCCTCCACTTT. This chain uses TRBV7-9 with TRBJ1-6; TRBD1 aligns across 9 bases. The CDR3 has 15 residues. The germline gives CDR1 SEHNR, CDR2 FQNEAQ (reference sequence).

The V gene is TRBV7-9, the J gene TRBJ2-2, with 8 bases matching TRBD1. Germline CDR1 reads SEHNR; CDR2 reads FQNEAQ (reference sequence). The length of the CDR3 is 15 residues. Trimming at V came to 5 bases and at J to 3 bases, leaving 5 bases not matched to a gene. CDR3 in DNA: TGTGCCAGCAGCGTCAGGGGGCCGGACACCGGGGAGCTGTTTTTT. This sequence encodes CASSVRGPDTGELFF.

The genes are TRBV7-9 and TRBJ2-7; possible D gene TRBD1, 6 bases. The CDR3 covers 16 residues. The V and J ends lost 9 bases and 0 bases respectively, with 21 bases between them. Germline values: CDR1 SEHNR, CDR2 FQNEAQ (reference sequence). The CDR3 spells CARAPLGTHVSYEQYV. The CDR3 DNA sequence: TGTGCCAGAGCCCCTTTAGGGACACATGTCTCCTACGAGCAGTACGTC.

V usage is TRBV25-1 and J usage is TRBJ2-7; TRBD2 might be the D (5 bases). Trimming pared 4 bases from V and 4 bases from J, leaving 14 bases between. Germline CDR1 MGHDK, CDR2 SYGVNS. This CDR3 contains 14 residues. CDR3 in DNA: TGTGCCAGCAGTGGCGGCGGGTCCATGTACGAGCAGTACTTC. It translates to CASSGGGSMYEQYF.

This clone was found a few times. The chain carries TRBV19 and TRBJ2-1, with 8 bases identical to TRBD2. The CDR3 is 15 residues long. The ends lost 1 base at V and 5 bases at J; junction bases unmatched: 4. CDR1 is LNHDA, CDR2 SQIVND, per germline (reference sequence). Here the CDR3 reads CASSIAGGPHNEQFF. In DNA, the CDR3 is TGTGCCAGTAGTATAGCGGGAGGGCCCCACAATGAGCAGTTCTTC.